Listed here are 27 T cell receptor beta chains from one sample, sequenced in a study of neurological immune-mediated disorders. MiXCR was run by TCRdb on the 5' RACE reads, yielding one entry per CDR3 protein. The table records roughly 50,000 distinct CDR3 sequences, roughly 13% of them present only once. Specimen: PBMCs. The receptors were gathered from a woman aged 55-70 years with HTLV-1-associated myelopathy (HAM/TSP).

Many counts were recorded for this clonotype. The chain uses TRBV24-1 and TRBJ2-5; 8 bases align to TRBD2. The V gene's germline CDR1 is KGHDR and CDR2 SFDVKD. The CDR3 is made up of 14 amino acids. J lost 4 bases, V lost 2 bases, and 2 bases had no gene match. CDR3 sequence (DNA): TGTGCCACCAGTGATTCCCTAGCGGGAGAGACCCAGTACTTC. This codes for CATSDSLAGETQYF.

This clonotype has at least ten counts. The chain employs TRBV7-2 and TRBJ2-3; TRBD1 aligns across 11 bases. The germline CDR1 and CDR2 sequences are SGHTA and FQGNSA. V gave up 5 bases and J gave up 3 bases; unmatched junction bases: 4. This CDR3 region has 15 residues. CDR3 amino acids: CASSRDRGRTDTQYF. In DNA, the CDR3 is TGTGCCAGCAGCAGGGACAGGGGGAGAACAGATACGCAGTATTTT.

The table lists this clonotype with many counts. The J gene is TRBJ2-2, the V gene TRBV20-1, with no clear D. There are 13 residues in the CDR3. Per germline, CDR1 DFQATT and CDR2 SNEGSKA (reference sequence). Trimming removed 3 bases from V and 3 bases from J, with 8 bases in between. CDR3 in DNA: TGCAGTGCTAGGCCCACCTACACCGGGGAGCTGTTTTTT. The encoded protein is CSARPTYTGELFF.

The chain combines TRBV25-1 with TRBJ2-3, with D uncertain. CDR1 and CDR2 from the germline V gene are MGHDK and SYGVNS. V lost 4 bases, J lost 5 bases, and 13 bases lay in between. The length of the CDR3 is 14 residues. The CDR3 is CASSAALELDTQYF. The CDR3 coding sequence is TGTGCCAGCAGTGCGGCCCTGGAGCTAGATACGCAGTATTTT.

In its sample, this clonotype was seen many times. The chain is built from TRBV18 and TRBJ1-1; 7 bases fit TRBD1. This CDR3 has 14 residues. V dropped 5 bases and J dropped 2; count of bases not matched to a gene: 5. Per the germline V gene, CDR1 is KGHSH and CDR2 is LQKENI. CDR3 bases: TGTGCCAGCTCAGCACAGGGGTTCAACACTGAAGCTTTCTTT. Its translation is CASSAQGFNTEAFF.

In its sample, this clonotype was seen a few times. The V call is TRBV28, the J call TRBJ2-7, with D perhaps TRBD1 (5 bases). The V and J ends lost 5 bases and 7 bases respectively, with 18 bases between them. The CDR3 length is 14 residues. Per germline, CDR1 MDHEN and CDR2 SYDVKM. DNA for the CDR3: TGTGCCAGCAGTCCCCCTGATAAGGGGCGGGAGCAGTACTTC. This gives the protein CASSPPDKGREQYF.

Ten or more counts support this clonotype. This chain connects TRBV6-6 to TRBJ2-7; possible D gene TRBD1, 5 bases. Germline loops: CDR1 MNHNY, CDR2 SVGAGI (reference sequence). The CDR3 sequence is 14 residues long. The ends were cut back, 0 bases at V and 6 bases at J, with 12 bases in the middle. CDR3: CASSYSGQGSEQYF. The CDR3 DNA sequence: TGTGCCAGCAGTTACTCTGGGCAGGGTAGCGAGCAGTACTTC.

This clonotype has ten or more counts. The V call is TRBV5-1, the J call TRBJ2-3; 8 nucleotides agree with TRBD1. Per germline, CDR1 SGHRS and CDR2 YFSETQ. Germline trimming cut 6 bases from V and 3 bases from J; bases unmatched to any gene: 9. The CDR3 has 15 residues. CDR3 bases: TGCGCCAGCAACATACAGGGGGGTTTGACAGATACGCAGTATTTT. This sequence encodes CASNIQGGLTDTQYF.

This clonotype occurred many times. The V and J genes are TRBV7-2 and TRBJ2-1, with D possibly being TRBD2 (6 bases). V was cut by 5 bases and J by 8 bases, with 19 bases left in between. This CDR3 is 15 amino acids long. Germline V CDR1 and CDR2: SGHTA, FQGNSA. The CDR3 DNA follows: TGTGCCAGCAGCCCAGCTAGCGTGCATATCTATGAGCAGTTCTTC. Its protein is CASSPASVHIYEQFF.

The genes are TRBV28 and TRBJ2-7; D remains unclear. The CDR3 has 13 amino acids. V shed 5 bases and J shed 3 bases, with 11 bases lying between them. The germline V gene has CDR1 MDHEN and CDR2 SYDVKM. CDR3 coding DNA: TGTGCCAGCAGTCTCACGCCTTTCTACGAGCAGTACTTC. It is translated as CASSLTPFYEQYF.

This clonotype was observed at least ten times. The chain employs TRBV2 and TRBJ2-7; 9 bases line up with TRBD1. The CDR3 contains 13 residues. Germline loops: CDR1 SNHLY, CDR2 FYNNEI. The ends lost 6 bases at V and 6 bases at J; junction bases unmatched: 6. The DNA for the CDR3 is TGTGCCAGCAGCGGGGGACAGGGTACCGAGCAGTACTTC. Translating gives CASSGGQGTEQYF. Full variable domain (rest looked up from reference TRBV2 and TRBJ2-7): EPEVTQTPSHQVTQMGQEVILRCVPISNHLYFYWYRQILGQKVEFLVSFYNNEISEKSEIFDDQFSVERPDGSNFTLKIRSTKLEDSAMYFCASSGGQGTEQYFGPGTRLTVT.

This clonotype was seen repeatedly, ten times or more. The chain has TRBV3-1 and TRBJ2-7, with D perhaps being TRBD1 or TRBD2 (6 bases each). This CDR3 comprises 14 residues. Per the germline V gene, CDR1 is LGHDT and CDR2 is YNNKEL (reference sequence). Trimming removed 3 bases at V and 1 base at J, with 10 bases between. The CDR3 is CASSQRGGSYEQYF. The CDR3 bases are TGTGCCAGCAGCCAGCGAGGGGGGTCCTACGAGCAGTACTTC.

This clonotype was seen at least ten times. The chain couples TRBV29-1 to TRBJ1-1; no firm D call. Germline CDR1 SQVTM, CDR2 ANQGSEA. Trimming cost V 5 bases and J 4 bases, with 8 bases left between them. This CDR3 has 11 residues. DNA of the CDR3: TGCAGCGTTTTCCGGGGCACTGAAGCTTTCTTT. This gives the protein CSVFRGTEAFF.

This clonotype was seen many times. The chain has TRBV12-3 or TRBV12-4 and TRBJ2-2, with a weak D call TRBD2 (6 bases). The CDR3 extends over 15 amino acids. Trimming shortened V by 2 bases and J by 4 bases, and 11 bases separated the two germline ends. CDR3 sequence: CASSLRGSGTGELFF. The DNA of the CDR3 is TGTGCCAGCAGTTTACGGGGGTCGGGCACCGGGGAGCTGTTTTTT.

This clonotype was counted many times. V is TRBV7-8 and J is TRBJ1-1; D might be TRBD1 (5 bases). Trimming took off 0 bases at V and 10 bases at J, with 12 bases between the two ends. This CDR3 has 13 residues. The germline V gene encodes CDR1 SGHVS and CDR2 FQNEAQ. This chain's CDR3 is CASSLAFGARAFF. CDR3 nucleotides: TGTGCCAGCAGCTTAGCGTTCGGGGCACGAGCTTTCTTT.

The chain uses TRBV18 and TRBJ2-7; TRBD2 matches at 14 bases. CDR3 size: 20 residues. In germline, CDR1 is KGHSH, CDR2 LQKENI. V trimming: 0 bases; J trimming: 2 bases; junction bases outside the gene matches: 12. The CDR3 here is CASSPPGTSGSSHLAYEQYF. The CDR3 nucleotides read TGTGCCAGCTCACCACCCGGGACTAGCGGGAGTTCCCACCTTGCCTACGAGCAGTACTTC.

About this clonotype: Just one base apart from a much larger clone, this may be a read error. The rearrangement uses TRBV6-5 and TRBJ2-3; TRBD2 is a possible D gene (6 bases). Germline CDR1 reads MNHEY; CDR2 reads SVGAGI. The V end lost 10 bases, the J end lost 5 bases, and 16 bases lay between the germline ends. The CDR3 covers 13 residues. CDR3 bases: TGTGCCATCAGGAGGCGGGATCTAGATACGCAGTATTTT. Its translation: CAIRRRDLDTQYF.

This clonotype was counted ten times or more. The chain combines TRBV5-1 with TRBJ1-2; weak D call: TRBD1 (5 bases). Trimming stripped 0 bases from V and 2 bases from J, with 8 bases between. Germline V CDR1 and CDR2: SGHRS, YFSETQ. This CDR3 has 14 amino acids. The CDR3 region is CASSLAEGNYGYTF. The CDR3, as DNA: TGCGCCAGCAGCTTGGCAGAGGGGAACTATGGCTACACCTTC.

At least ten counts were recorded for this clonotype. This chain uses TRBV5-1 with TRBJ2-1, with 7 positions matching TRBD2. Trimming at V came to 4 bases and at J to 8 bases, leaving 3 bases not matched to a gene. The CDR3 length is 12 residues. Germline values: CDR1 SGHRS, CDR2 YFSETQ. CDR3 in amino acids: CASSVRGDEQFF. The CDR3, as DNA: TGCGCCAGCAGCGTACGGGGGGATGAGCAGTTCTTC.

The genes are TRBV11-3 and TRBJ2-1; possibly TRBD1 for D (5 bases). Trimming left V 4 bases short and J 5 bases short, with 18 bases between. The CDR3 spans 16 residues. From germline, CDR1 is SGHNT and CDR2 YENEEA. The CDR3 protein is CASSSQGVTVDNEQFF. The CDR3 DNA reads TGTGCCAGCAGCTCTCAGGGTGTCACCGTCGACAATGAGCAGTTCTTC.

In this sample, this clonotype turned up many times. V and J are TRBV5-1 and TRBJ2-3; D perhaps matches TRBD2 (6 bases). Germline CDR1 reads SGHRS; CDR2 reads YFSETQ. The CDR3 covers 16 residues. Trimming took 4 bases from V and 2 from J, leaving 17 bases between them. The CDR3 DNA follows: TGCGCCAGCAGCGAAACGGGACTTCAATTCACAGATACGCAGTATTTT. Translation gives CASSETGLQFTDTQYF.

This clonotype has only a few counts. This could be a read error, since a much larger clone is one nucleotide away. The chain is built from TRBV5-1 and TRBJ2-2; 9 bases match TRBD2. Germline CDR1 and CDR2: SGHRS and YFSETQ. This CDR3 is built from 15 residues. This CDR3 reads CASSLVSSGNGEMFF. CDR3 coding DNA: TGCGCCAGCAGCTTGGTGTCTAGCGGGAACGGGGAGATGTTTTTT.

This clonotype showed up many times. The V and J genes are TRBV12-3 or TRBV12-4 and TRBJ1-1; perhaps TRBD1 as D (5 bases). There are 17 residues in the CDR3. V was shortened by 2 bases and J by 0 bases, with 16 bases between the two germline ends. CDR3 region: CASSLPRDGLMNTEAFF. The CDR3 coding sequence is TGTGCCAGCAGTTTACCCCGGGACGGTCTCATGAACACTGAAGCTTTCTTT.

This clonotype was seen many times. The V call is TRBV12-3 or TRBV12-4, the J call TRBJ2-5; D not resolved. This CDR3 is built from 15 residues. V was shortened by 0 bases and J by 4 bases, with 12 bases between the two germline ends. The CDR3 sequence is CASSLAGNSIETQYF. CDR3 in DNA: TGTGCCAGCAGTTTAGCGGGTAATTCCATAGAGACCCAGTACTTC.

This clonotype showed up many times. The V call is TRBV11-2, the J call TRBJ2-7; 7 bases map to TRBD1. The CDR3 is 12 amino acids. CDR1 SGHAT and CDR2 FQNNGV come from the germline V gene. With 0 bases clipped from V and 9 bases from J, the junction kept 2 bases outside the gene matches. In nucleotides, the CDR3 is TGTGCCAGCAGCTTAGATCACAGGGGGCAGTACTTC. It specifies CASSLDHRGQYF.

Ten or more counts support this clonotype. The rearrangement joins TRBV20-1 to TRBJ2-1; 12 bases are shared with TRBD2. This CDR3 contains 17 residues. CDR1 DFQATT and CDR2 SNEGSKA come from the germline V gene (reference sequence). Trimming removed 3 bases from V and 4 bases from J; junction bases left unmatched: 10. The CDR3 bases are TGCAGTGCTAGGGAGCTAGCGGGAGGGAGGCGTTACAATGAGCAGTTCTTC. This encodes CSARELAGGRRYNEQFF.

The V gene is TRBV20-1, the J gene TRBJ2-1, with a weak D call TRBD2 (6 bases). Deletions cut 6 bases from V and 7 bases from J, with 16 bases between. Germline V gene data show CDR1 as DFQATT and CDR2 as SNEGSKA (reference sequence). The CDR3 sequence is 13 residues long. The CDR3 DNA reads TGCAGTGCCGACGGCGGGACTTGGAATGAGCAGTTCTTC. Translating gives CSADGGTWNEQFF.